One and the same sample provided the 29 T cell receptor beta chains below, sequenced in a study of shared clonotypes between healthy human individuals. Repertoires were generated with immunoSEQ multiplex PCR, while TCRdb's copy carries only in-frame clones and drops some. The repertoire holds over a million clones, with 65% to 75% as singletons. Input material: memory CD4+ T cells sorted from blood. Noted subset: CD45RA-negative fraction. Receptor source: a man aged 18 to 30 in good health.

The chain carries TRBV19 and TRBJ2-3, with 7 bases fitting TRBD2. The germline CDR1 and CDR2 sequences are LNHDA and SQIVND (reference sequence). This CDR3 spans 16 amino acids. V lost 6 bases and J lost 0; bases outside the gene matches: 9. The CDR3, as DNA: TGTGCCAGTAGAAGAGCGGGACCGTCTAGCACAGATACGCAGTATTTT. The encoded protein is CASRRAGPSSTDTQYF.

This clone occurred a few times. Other DNA sequences in the same sample also yield this CDR3. This chain links TRBV9 with TRBJ2-2; TRBD1 might be the D (6 bases). The CDR3 totals 12 residues. Germline values: CDR1 SGDLS, CDR2 YYNGEE. V was shortened by 4 bases and J by 7 bases, with 8 bases between the two germline ends. The CDR3 reads CASSFRGGELFF. CDR3 DNA: TGTGCCAGCAGCTTCAGGGGCGGGGAGCTGTTTTTT.

J is TRBJ2-5 and V is TRBV9; 11 nucleotides agree with TRBD2. CDR3 size: 21 residues. Losses at the gene ends were 3 bases for V and 2 bases for J; bases not matched to a gene: 21. Germline CDR1 and CDR2: SGDLS and YYNGEE. The CDR3 DNA reads TGTGCCAGCAGCGAGACCTTTACGAGGCCGGGACTAGCGGCCCCACAAGAGACCCAGTACTTC. Protein: CASSETFTRPGLAAPQETQYF.

The rearrangement uses TRBV6-5 and TRBJ1-6; tentatively, D is TRBD1 (5 bases). The CDR3 sequence is 15 residues long. From germline, CDR1 is MNHEY and CDR2 SVGAGI. V dropped 2 bases and J dropped 5 bases, with 10 bases sitting between them. The CDR3 sequence is CASSYQGGDNSPLHF. CDR3 in DNA: TGTGCCAGCAGTTACCAGGGTGGGGATAATTCACCCCTCCACTTT.

The chain is built from TRBV18 and TRBJ2-2; maybe TRBD2 (6 bases). Trimming pared 5 bases from V and 4 bases from J, leaving 8 bases between. The CDR3 loop spans 13 amino acids. CDR1 and CDR2 from the germline V gene are KGHSH and LQKENI. The CDR3 loop reads CASSSAGTGELFF. The CDR3 nucleotides are TGTGCCAGCTCATCAGCGGGCACCGGGGAGCTGTTTTTT.

In the case of this clone: The junction does not match germline at one end; this may be a read error. This chain uses TRBV7-7 with TRBJ2-7; the match to TRBD1 covers 8 bases. In germline, CDR1 is SSHAT, CDR2 FNYEAQ (reference sequence). CDR3 size: 14 residues. The CDR3 loop is CASSRDRGNYEQYF. The CDR3 coding sequence is TGTGCTAGCAGCCGTGACAGGGGTAACTACGAGCAGTACTTC.

The J gene is TRBJ2-2, the V gene TRBV9; D may be TRBD1 (5 bases). The length of the CDR3 is 16 residues. The V gene's germline CDR1 is SGDLS and CDR2 YYNGEE. The V end was cut by 1 base, the J end by 1 base, with 11 bases between. The CDR3 nucleotides read TGTGCCAGCAGCGTAAGGGGCAGGGTGAACACCGGGGAGCTGTTTTTT. Amino acids: CASSVRGRVNTGELFF.

The chain couples TRBV5-6 to TRBJ1-2, with 7 nucleotides matching TRBD1. The trim removed 3 bases at V and 1 base at J, leaving 9 bases unmatched. Germline-derived CDR1 and CDR2 are SGHDT and YYEEEE. The CDR3 is 16 amino acids. The CDR3 here is CASSSPDRTLNYGYTF. The CDR3 DNA reads TGTGCCAGCAGCTCCCCGGACAGGACCCTTAACTATGGCTACACCTTC.

This clone was observed a handful of times. V and J are TRBV5-4 and TRBJ2-5; no clear D. CDR3 length equals 12 residues. The V end lost 2 bases, the J end lost 0 bases, and 2 bases lay between the germline ends. Germline CDR1 SGHNT, CDR2 YYREEE (reference sequence). The CDR3 DNA sequence: TGTGCCAGCAGCTTCTACCAAGAGACCCAGTACTTC. Encoded protein: CASSFYQETQYF.

The J gene is TRBJ1-4, the V gene TRBV18; TRBD1 matches 8 bases. Unmatched junction bases numbered 4, after V lost 5 bases and J lost 8 bases. The germline CDR1 and CDR2 sequences are KGHSH and LQKENI. The CDR3 runs 13 residues. DNA of the CDR3: TGTGCCAGCTCAGAGGGACAGGCCGAAAAACTGTTTTTT. Its translation is CASSEGQAEKLFF.

The V and J genes are TRBV6-1 and TRBJ1-4; the D gene is possibly TRBD1 (5 bases). CDR1 MNHNS and CDR2 SASEGT come from the germline V gene. Trimming left V 2 bases short and J 11 bases short, with 15 bases between. There are 14 residues in the CDR3. In nucleotides, the CDR3 is TGTGCCAGCAGTGAACTTGGGGCAGTCTATAAACTGTTTTTT. This translates into CASSELGAVYKLFF.

The genes are TRBV6-6 and TRBJ1-5; D is uncertain. The CDR3 consists of 14 residues. Germline V gene sequence: CDR1 MNHNY, CDR2 SVGAGI (reference sequence). Deletions cut 4 bases from V and 5 bases from J, with 12 bases between. CDR3 nucleotide sequence: TGTGCCAGCAGTTGGGTTAGTGGGGATCAGCCCCAGCATTTT. Translating it yields CASSWVSGDQPQHF.

Notes on this clone: Different DNA sequences within this sample yield the same CDR3. The chain joins TRBV30 to TRBJ2-7, with D possibly being TRBD1 (5 bases). The germline V gene has CDR1 GTSNPN and CDR2 SVGIG (reference sequence). This CDR3 is built from 13 residues. V lost 0 bases and J 0 bases, leaving 6 bases between the germline ends. The CDR3 sequence: CAWSVTGSYEQYF. The CDR3, as DNA: TGTGCCTGGAGTGTTACAGGCTCCTACGAGCAGTACTTC. Using reference TRBV30 and TRBJ2-7 for the parts outside the CDR3, the full variable domain is SQTIHQWPATLVQPVGSPLSLECTVEGTSNPNLYWYRQAAGRGLQLLFYSVGIGQISSEVPQNLSASRPQDRQFILSSKKLLLSDSGFYLCAWSVTGSYEQYFGPGTRLTVT.

The chain couples TRBV7-2 to TRBJ1-2, with D maybe TRBD1 (5 bases). V was cut by 5 bases and J by 4 bases, with 11 bases left in between. The V gene's germline CDR1 is SGHTA and CDR2 FQGNSA. CDR3 length equals 13 residues. In DNA form, the CDR3 reads TGTGCCAGCAGCCATGACAGCCTCTATGGCTACACCTTC. Translating gives CASSHDSLYGYTF.

This rearrangement joins TRBV27 to TRBJ2-7; D remains ambiguous. This CDR3 contains 15 residues. V was clipped by 3 bases and J by 6 bases, with 18 bases between them. Germline loops: CDR1 MNHEY, CDR2 SMNVEV (reference sequence). CDR3 protein: CASSLSAPTFGEQYF. CDR3 bases: TGTGCCAGCAGTTTGTCGGCACCCACTTTTGGCGAGCAGTACTTC.

The chain has TRBV6-5 and TRBJ2-7; no clear D. The V gene's germline CDR1 is MNHEY and CDR2 SVGAGI. V was shortened by 5 bases and J by 5 bases, with 19 bases between the two germline ends. This CDR3 is built from 15 residues. The CDR3 loop is CASSQAGLLSDEQYF. The CDR3 DNA is TGTGCCAGCAGTCAGGCAGGTTTACTGAGCGACGAGCAGTACTTC.

The table lists this clone with a count of one. Additional DNA sequences in this sample encode the identical CDR3. The chain is built from TRBV6-1 and TRBJ2-7; D unresolved. The CDR3 has 15 amino acids. V lost 4 bases and J lost 2, with 15 bases in between. CDR1 is MNHNS and CDR2 is SASEGT in the germline V gene. The CDR3 reads CASSGSSPLTYEQYF. The CDR3 bases are TGTGCCAGCAGTGGGTCCAGTCCTCTTACCTACGAGCAGTACTTC.

The rearrangement links TRBV5-4 to TRBJ2-2; tentatively, D is TRBD1 or TRBD2 (6 bases each). With 5 bases removed from V and 6 bases from J, the gap between germline ends came to 14 bases. The CDR3 spans 14 residues. The germline gives CDR1 SGHNT, CDR2 YYREEE (reference sequence). CDR3 residues: CASSHSGASGELFF. In nucleotides, the CDR3 is TGTGCCAGCAGTCACTCGGGGGCCTCCGGGGAGCTGTTTTTT.

Remarks on this clone: Given a far larger clone just one base away, this is likely a sequencing read error. The chain couples TRBV10-3 to TRBJ1-1; D unclear. Germline V lookup: CDR1 ENHRY, CDR2 SYGVKD. This CDR3 contains 12 residues. Trimming removed 4 bases from V and 13 bases from J, with 16 bases in between. CDR3 amino acids: CAISGPGEGVFF. The CDR3 coding sequence is TGTGCCATCAGTGGGCCGGGAGAAGGCGTTTTCTTT.

The rearrangement links TRBV6-1 to TRBJ2-1; TRBD2 agrees at 7 bases. This CDR3 region has 14 residues. Germline V gives CDR1 MNHNS, CDR2 SASEGT. The V gene end was trimmed by 1 base and the J gene end by 6 bases; junction bases not matched to a gene: 3. CDR3 DNA: TGTGCCAGCAGTGAAGATTGGGAGGGCAATGAGCAGTTCTTC. Protein: CASSEDWEGNEQFF.

V gene TRBV27 combines with J gene TRBJ2-1, with D possibly being TRBD2 (6 bases). From germline, CDR1 is MNHEY and CDR2 SMNVEV (reference sequence). Between the trimmed V and J ends, which lost 0 bases and 14 bases, there was a span of 14 bases. The CDR3 runs to 13 residues. CDR3 amino acids: CASSLSMGTVEFF. In DNA form, the CDR3 reads TGTGCCAGCAGTTTATCGATGGGGACTGTTGAGTTCTTC.

This clone was detected once. This chain joins TRBV7-6 and TRBJ2-6, with D perhaps matching TRBD1 (6 bases). The CDR3 sequence is 16 residues long. Germline CDR1 SGHVS, CDR2 FNYEAQ. V was cut by 6 bases and J by 0 bases, with 12 bases left in between. Here the CDR3 reads CASSQTGFSGANVLTF. The CDR3 DNA sequence: TGTGCCAGCAGTCAAACAGGGTTCTCTGGGGCCAACGTCCTGACTTTC.

The rearrangement uses TRBV30 and TRBJ2-5, with D tentatively TRBD1 (5 bases). Gene TRBJ2-7 matches the end of the DNA better, so the J call may be wrong. The V gene's germline CDR1 is GTSNPN and CDR2 SVGIG (reference sequence). CDR3 size: 14 residues. The CDR3 spells CAGVGVRSPYEQYF. CDR3 in DNA: TGTGCCGGAGTAGGGGTCAGGTCCCCTTACGAGCAGTACTTC.

The chain has TRBV5-1 and TRBJ2-5; 8 positions agree with TRBD2. With 3 bases clipped from V and 3 bases from J, the junction kept 4 bases outside the gene matches. The CDR3 contains 14 residues. CDR1 and CDR2 (germline): SGHRS, YFSETQ. CDR3 in DNA: TGCGCCAGCAGCTGGCCGGGAGGGGAAGAGACCCAGTACTTC. Translating it yields CASSWPGGEETQYF.

To note about this clone: Within the sample, other DNA sequences also encode this same CDR3. V gene TRBV19 combines with J gene TRBJ1-2, with 7 bases identical to TRBD1. J lost 5 bases, V lost 3 bases, and 6 bases had no gene match. The length of the CDR3 is 14 residues. CDR1 is LNHDA, CDR2 SQIVND, per germline (reference sequence). Here the CDR3 DNA reads TGTGCCAGTAGTATTCCCGGGACAGCTTATGGCTACACCTTC. It is translated as CASSIPGTAYGYTF.

Details on this clone: It is likely a read error: a sequence one base away is far more abundant. The same CDR3 also results from other DNA sequences found in this sample. This chain's CDR3 is CASEPGLAGGELFF. The CDR3 nucleotides read TGTGCCAGCGAACCGGGACTAGCCGGCGGGGAGCTGTTTTTT. The genes are TRBV7-2 and TRBJ2-2; 9 nucleotides line up with TRBD2. The germline V gene encodes CDR1 SGHTA and CDR2 FQGNSA. This CDR3 comprises 14 residues. Germline trimming cut 8 bases from V and 7 bases from J; bases unmatched to any gene: 8. Looking up the rest from reference TRBV7-2 and TRBJ2-2 gives the full variable domain: GAGVSQSPSNKVTEKGKDVELRCDPISGHTALYWYRQSLGQGLEFLIYFQGNSAPDKSGLPSDRFSAERTGGSVSTLTIQRTQQEDSAVYLCASEPGLAGGELFFGEGSRLTVL.

In its sample, this clone was seen a few times. The V gene is TRBV5-1, the J gene TRBJ1-3; weak D call: TRBD1 (5 bases). This CDR3 has 14 residues. Deletions cut 5 bases from V and 0 bases from J, with 9 bases between. Germline assignment: CDR1 SGHRS and CDR2 YFSETQ. Here the CDR3 reads CASRLTASGNTIYF. For the CDR3, the DNA is TGCGCCAGCAGACTGACAGCCTCTGGAAACACCATATATTTT.

This chain connects TRBV7-2 to TRBJ2-7; D is perhaps TRBD2 (5 bases). The germline gives CDR1 SGHTA, CDR2 FQGNSA. The V gene lost 0 bases and the J gene lost 5 bases, with 14 bases spanning the gap. The CDR3 loop spans 15 amino acids. In DNA, the CDR3 is TGTGCCAGCAGCTTAGCTGGACCCCTCGGGGACGAGCAGTACTTC. Translated: CASSLAGPLGDEQYF.

The gene calls are TRBV29-1 and TRBJ1-4; TRBD1 agrees at 8 bases. Per germline, CDR1 SQVTM and CDR2 ANQGSEA. This CDR3 is 13 amino acids long. Trimming took 7 bases from V and 2 from J; bases not matched to a gene: 3. The chain's CDR3 is CSAQGATNEKLFF. The DNA of the CDR3 is TGCAGCGCCCAGGGGGCCACTAATGAAAAACTGTTTTTT.